This T cell receptor beta chain was sequenced for a study of T cell responses to AZD1222 COVID-19 vaccine. Study results and limitations: Vaccine-associated CD4 TCRs ranged over spike, dominating at 160-218 and 743-854. Repertoire sampling occurred only after the peak T cell response.

The data were produced by immunoSEQ multiplex PCR, yet TCRdb's version contains in-frame clones alone and is incomplete. Of roughly 150,000 clones listed, approximately 90% were seen once; the top ten hold approximately 4.8%. Points on this clone: Its target is not known.

This sequence originates from an adult in good health. The specimen comprised peripheral blood, sampled on day 0 of AZD1222 vaccination.

The CDR3: CASSPRSHTEAFF. The CDR3 DNA sequence: TGTGCCAGTAGCCCCCGCAGCCACACTGAAGCTTTCTTT. The chain carries TRBV19 and TRBJ1-1; D not resolved. This CDR3 contains 13 residues. Per the germline V gene, CDR1 is LNHDA and CDR2 is SQIVND (reference sequence). V was trimmed by 6 bases and J by 3 bases, leaving 11 bases between them.